This is a list of T cell receptor beta chains from one sample in a study of T cells in Graves' hyperthyroidism and ophthalmopathy. MiXCR, run by TCRdb on the multiplex PCR reads, gives a single entry per CDR3 protein. The sample yields some 620,000 distinct CDR3 sequences, around 16% seen once. The sample taken for sequencing was blood. Receptors were obtained from a woman under 40 with Graves' hyperthyroidism. CDR3s include the opening cysteine and the closing phenylalanine or tryptophan. D genes are given only for firm matches. Clone size appears in some rows only: once, few, many, or a class for an expanded clone.

D | J | V | length | size | DNA | CDR3
NA | TRBJ2-7 | TRBV14 | 17 | few | TGTGCCAGCAGCCAAACGGGACTTCGAGATTCGAATTACGAGCAGTACTTC | CASSQTGLRDSNYEQYF
NA | TRBJ1-2 | TRBV28 | 16 | NA | TGTGCCTTTGGGAACAGCGGTGAAGTCACTAACTATGGCTACACCTTC | CAFGNSGEVTNYGYTF
TRBD1 | TRBJ1-2 | TRBV12-3/TRBV12-4 | 13 | many | TGTGCCAGCAGTCCGACAGGGCAACATGGCTACACCTTC | CASSPTGQHGYTF
TRBD2 | TRBJ2-1 | TRBV20-1 | 17 | few | TGCAGTGCTAGAGAAGGTGGAGCGGGAGCAGCCTACAATGAGCAGTTCTTC | CSAREGGAGAAYNEQFF
NA | TRBJ2-5 | TRBV2 | 12 | many | TGTGCCAGCGGGGGGGCCGAAGAGACCCAGTACTTC | CASGGAEETQYF
NA | TRBJ2-1 | TRBV7-9 | 14 | many | TGTGCCAGCAGCTTACAGCCATTAAACAATGAGCAGTTCTTC | CASSLQPLNNEQFF
NA | TRBJ1-1 | TRBV12-3/TRBV12-4 | 12 | many | TGTGCCACCCGGGGGGGGGACACTGAAGCTTTCTTT | CATRGGDTEAFF
NA | TRBJ2-7 | TRBV14 | 15 | NA | TGTGCCAGCAGCCAAGAAAACAGGGTTTGGTACGAGCAGTACTTC | CASSQENRVWYEQYF
TRBD2 | TRBJ2-5 | TRBV28 | 15 | many | TGTGCCAGCAGTTTCGTGGCGGGAGTAGTGGAGACCCAGTACTTC | CASSFVAGVVETQYF
TRBD2 | TRBJ2-7 | TRBV7-9 | 16 | many | TGTGCCAGCAGCTTAGTCCGGGCGGGAGTGTGGAACGAGCAGTACTTC | CASSLVRAGVWNEQYF
TRBD1 | TRBJ2-6 | TRBV2 | 16 | few | TGTGCCAGCAGCTTTCAGGGGGTAACTGGGGCCAACGTCCTGACTTTC | CASSFQGVTGANVLTF
NA | TRBJ2-1 | TRBV2 | 12 | many | TGTGCCAGCAGGGGACTTGACAATGAGCAGTTCTTC | CASRGLDNEQFF
NA | TRBJ2-2 | TRBV27 | 14 | few | TGTGCCAGCAGCTGGGGGACTGACACCGGGGAGCTGTTTTTT | CASSWGTDTGELFF
TRBD2 | TRBJ2-3 | TRBV20-1 | 13 | many | TGCAGTGCTGATGGACTAGCGGTAGATACGCAGTATTTT | CSADGLAVDTQYF
TRBD2 | TRBJ2-1 | TRBV7-2 | 16 | many | TGTGCCAGCAGCCCTCGGACTAGCGGGAGCGATGTTGAGCAGTTCTTC | CASSPRTSGSDVEQFF
NA | TRBJ2-5 | TRBV7-9 | 13 | few | TGTGCCAGCAGCCGGGGGAGAATGGGGACCCAGTACTTC | CASSRGRMGTQYF
NA | TRBJ2-4 | TRBV28 | 15 | NA | TGTGCCAGCAGAGGGGGGCTCCCTATCAAAAACATTCAGTACTTC | CASRGGLPIKNIQYF
TRBD2 | TRBJ2-1 | TRBV3-1 | 17 | many | TGTGCCAGCAGCCCTTGGCTGGCGACTAGCGGGAGCCATGAGCAGTTCTTC | CASSPWLATSGSHEQFF
TRBD2 | TRBJ2-1 | TRBV28 | 18 | NA | TGTGCCAGCAGTTTAAGCGGGAGGTTGTTCCGTGGTTACAATGAGCAGTTCTTC | CASSLSGRLFRGYNEQFF
NA | TRBJ2-7 | TRBV12-3/TRBV12-4 | 15 | many | TGTGCCAGCAGTCCCTTGGTGACAGCTTCCTACGAGCAGTACTTC | CASSPLVTASYEQYF
NA | TRBJ1-1 | TRBV6-2/TRBV6-3 | 16 | many | TGTGCCAGCACACCTGGTCGACAGCCATCGAACACTGAAGCTTTCTTT | CASTPGRQPSNTEAFF
TRBD2 | TRBJ2-5 | TRBV27 | 17 | many | TGTGCCAGCAGTCTCGGACTAGCGGGAGGGCCGGGAGAGACCCAGTACTTC | CASSLGLAGGPGETQYF
TRBD2 | TRBJ2-1 | TRBV20-1 | 18 | NA | TGCAGTGCTTATCCGGGACTAGCTTTCCTAAGCTCCTACAATGAGCAGTTCTTC | CSAYPGLAFLSSYNEQFF
NA | TRBJ2-3 | TRBV13 | 14 | many | TGTGCCAGCAGCTGGGGACGTGGTGCAGATACGCAGTATTTT | CASSWGRGADTQYF
NA | TRBJ1-4 | TRBV12-3/TRBV12-4 | 14 | few | TGTGCCAGCAGGGGGCTGGCAACTAATGAAAAACTGTTTTTT | CASRGLATNEKLFF
TRBD1 | TRBJ2-3 | TRBV6-1 | 16 | many | TGTGCCAGCAGTGAAGTCCCGGGACAGGGCACAGATACGCAGTATTTT | CASSEVPGQGTDTQYF
NA | TRBJ1-4 | TRBV7-2 | 13 | many | TGTGCCAGCGCACGGGATAATAATGAAAAACTGTTTTTT | CASARDNNEKLFF
NA | TRBJ2-7 | TRBV6-2/TRBV6-3 | 14 | few | TGTGCCAGCAGCGCGCCGAGACAGCAATACGAGCAGTACTTC | CASSAPRQQYEQYF
NA | TRBJ2-1 | TRBV5-4 | 16 | NA | TGTGCCAGCAGCTTCCGCAGGTTGGGCTCCTACAATGAGCAGTTCTTC | CASSFRRLGSYNEQFF
NA | TRBJ2-5 | TRBV3-1 | 14 | many | TGTGCCAGCAGGCGCACAGAAGGTGGAGAGACCCAGTACTTC | CASRRTEGGETQYF
NA | TRBJ2-2 | TRBV7-9 | 16 | few | TGTGCCAGCAGCTTGATGGGCGGTGGGGACACCGGGGAGCTGTTTTTT | CASSLMGGGDTGELFF
NA | TRBJ1-5 | TRBV4-2 | 19 | few | TGTGCCAGCAGCCAAGGGTCCGATGGCGCCCGGGGAAGCAATCAGCCCCAGCATTTT | CASSQGSDGARGSNQPQHF
NA | TRBJ1-1 | TRBV27 | 14 | many | TGTGCCAGCTCGGGCGGAATTGGGAACACTGAAGCTTTCTTT | CASSGGIGNTEAFF
TRBD1 | TRBJ2-7 | TRBV29-1 | 12 | NA | TGCAGCGTTGCCTACAGGGGCTACGAGCAGTACTTC | CSVAYRGYEQYF
NA | TRBJ2-5 | TRBV10-3 | 13 | few | TGTGCCATCACTAAAGGGACTGGAGAGACCCAGTACTTC | CAITKGTGETQYF
TRBD2 | TRBJ2-3 | TRBV20-1 | 17 | many | TGCAGTGCGCATATCCTCGGACTAGCGGGATTTACAGATACGCAGTATTTT | CSAHILGLAGFTDTQYF
TRBD1 | TRBJ2-2 | TRBV7-9 | 16 | NA | TGTGCCAGCAGCTTTGAGGCAGGGGGGAACACCGGGGAGCTGTTTTTT | CASSFEAGGNTGELFF
NA | TRBJ2-3 | TRBV7-8 | 14 | many | TGTGCCAGCAGCTCCGTTACGAGATTGGATACGCAGTATTTT | CASSSVTRLDTQYF
NA | TRBJ2-7 | TRBV2 | 13 | many | TGTGCCAGCAGGTCGGCACCTACCTACGAGCAGTACTTC | CASRSAPTYEQYF
NA | TRBJ1-5 | TRBV11-3 | 11 | many | TGTGCCAGCAGCATTTATCAGCCCCAGCATTTT | CASSIYQPQHF
TRBD1 | TRBJ2-3 | TRBV28 | 17 | many | TGTGCCAGCAGTTCTGGCCGTGACAGGGGGCCATGGGATACGCAGTATTTT | CASSSGRDRGPWDTQYF